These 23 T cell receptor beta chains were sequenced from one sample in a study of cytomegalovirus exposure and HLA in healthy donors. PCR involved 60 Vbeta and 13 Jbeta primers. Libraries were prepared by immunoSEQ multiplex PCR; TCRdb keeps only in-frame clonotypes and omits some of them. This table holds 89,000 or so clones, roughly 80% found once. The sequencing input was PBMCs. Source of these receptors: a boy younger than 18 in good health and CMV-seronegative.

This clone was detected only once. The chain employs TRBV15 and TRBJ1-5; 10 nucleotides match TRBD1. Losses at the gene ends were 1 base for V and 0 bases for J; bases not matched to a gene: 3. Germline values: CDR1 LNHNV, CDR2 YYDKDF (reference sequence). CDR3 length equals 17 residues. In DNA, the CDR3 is TGTGCCACCAGCAGAGGGACAGGGGGGTTTAGCAATCAGCCCCAGCATTTT. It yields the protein CATSRGTGGFSNQPQHF.

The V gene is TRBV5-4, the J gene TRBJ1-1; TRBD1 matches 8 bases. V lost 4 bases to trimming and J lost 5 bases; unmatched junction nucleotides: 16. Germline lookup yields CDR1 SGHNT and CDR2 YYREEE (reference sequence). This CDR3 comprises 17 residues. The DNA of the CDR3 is TGTGCCAGCAGCATAAACCGGGGACAGGTAGATAGAACTGAAGCTTTCTTT. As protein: CASSINRGQVDRTEAFF.

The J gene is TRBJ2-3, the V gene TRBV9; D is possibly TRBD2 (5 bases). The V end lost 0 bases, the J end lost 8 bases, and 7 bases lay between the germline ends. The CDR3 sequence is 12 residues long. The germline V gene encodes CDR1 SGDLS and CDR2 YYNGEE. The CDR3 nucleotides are TGTGCCAGCAGCGTAGTGGGAGCTACGCAGTATTTT. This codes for CASSVVGATQYF.

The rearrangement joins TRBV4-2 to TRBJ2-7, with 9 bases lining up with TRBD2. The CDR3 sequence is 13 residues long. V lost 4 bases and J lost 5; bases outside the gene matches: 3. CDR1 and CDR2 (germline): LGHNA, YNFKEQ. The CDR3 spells CASSLSGSHEQYF. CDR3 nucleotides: TGTGCCAGCAGCCTTAGCGGGAGTCACGAGCAGTACTTC.

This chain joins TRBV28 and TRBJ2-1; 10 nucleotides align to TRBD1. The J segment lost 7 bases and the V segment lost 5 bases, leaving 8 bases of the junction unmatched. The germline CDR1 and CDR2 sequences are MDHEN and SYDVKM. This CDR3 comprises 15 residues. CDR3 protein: CASSPSGTGDNEQFF. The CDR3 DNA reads TGTGCCAGCAGTCCGTCCGGGACAGGGGATAATGAGCAGTTCTTC.

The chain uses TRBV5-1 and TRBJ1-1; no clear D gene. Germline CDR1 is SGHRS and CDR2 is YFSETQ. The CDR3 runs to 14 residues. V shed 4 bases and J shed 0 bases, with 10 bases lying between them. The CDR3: CASSPATLNTEAFF. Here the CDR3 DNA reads TGCGCCAGCAGCCCCGCGACATTGAACACTGAAGCTTTCTTT.

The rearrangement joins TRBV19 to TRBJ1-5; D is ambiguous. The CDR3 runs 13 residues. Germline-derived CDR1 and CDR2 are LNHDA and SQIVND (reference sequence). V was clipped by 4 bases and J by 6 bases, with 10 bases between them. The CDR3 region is CASSSGVSQPQHF. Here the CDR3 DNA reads TGTGCCAGTAGTAGCGGGGTTTCTCAGCCCCAGCATTTT.

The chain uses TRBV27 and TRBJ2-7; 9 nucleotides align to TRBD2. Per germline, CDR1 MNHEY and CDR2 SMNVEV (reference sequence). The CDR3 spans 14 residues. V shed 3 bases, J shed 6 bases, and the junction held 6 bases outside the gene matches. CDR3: CASSFLAGVSEQYF. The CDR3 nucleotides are TGTGCCAGCAGTTTCTTAGCGGGAGTATCCGAGCAGTACTTC.

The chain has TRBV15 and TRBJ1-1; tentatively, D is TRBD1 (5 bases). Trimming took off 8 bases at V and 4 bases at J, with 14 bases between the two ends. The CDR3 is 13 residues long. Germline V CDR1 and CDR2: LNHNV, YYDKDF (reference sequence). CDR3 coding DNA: TGTGCCACCTCTCCTGGGGGGGGCACTGAAGCTTTCTTT. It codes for CATSPGGGTEAFF.

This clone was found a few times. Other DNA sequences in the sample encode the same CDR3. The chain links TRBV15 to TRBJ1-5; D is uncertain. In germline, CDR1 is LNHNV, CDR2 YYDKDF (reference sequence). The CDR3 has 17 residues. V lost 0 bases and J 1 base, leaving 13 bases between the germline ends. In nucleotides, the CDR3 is TGTGCCACCAGCAGAGAGTCTGCGGGTCTGAGCAATCAGCCCCAGCATTTT. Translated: CATSRESAGLSNQPQHF.

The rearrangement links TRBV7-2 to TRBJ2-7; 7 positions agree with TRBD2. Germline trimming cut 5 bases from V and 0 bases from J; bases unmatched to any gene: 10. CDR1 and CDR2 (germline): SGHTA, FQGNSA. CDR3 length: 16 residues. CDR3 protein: CASSPLGGGRSYEQYF. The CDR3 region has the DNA TGTGCCAGCAGCCCCCTGGGGGGGGGTCGCTCCTACGAGCAGTACTTC.

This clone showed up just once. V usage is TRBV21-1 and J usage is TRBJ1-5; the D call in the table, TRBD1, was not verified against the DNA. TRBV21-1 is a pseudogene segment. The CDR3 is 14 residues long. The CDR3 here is CASSQMWPHQPQHF. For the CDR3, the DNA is TGTGCCAGCAGCCAAATGTGGCCACATCAGCCCCAGCATTTT.

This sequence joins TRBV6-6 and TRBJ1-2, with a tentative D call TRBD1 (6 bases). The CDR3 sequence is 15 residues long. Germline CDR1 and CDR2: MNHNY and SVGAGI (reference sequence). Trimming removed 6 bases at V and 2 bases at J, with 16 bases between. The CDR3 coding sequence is TGTGCCAGCAGCCAAGGGCAGACAGGAAACTATGGCTACACCTTC. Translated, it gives CASSQGQTGNYGYTF.

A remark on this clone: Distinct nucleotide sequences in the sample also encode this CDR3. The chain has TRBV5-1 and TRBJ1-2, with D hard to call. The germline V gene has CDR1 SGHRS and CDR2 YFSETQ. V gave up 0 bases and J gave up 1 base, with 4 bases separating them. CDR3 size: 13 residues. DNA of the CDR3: TGCGCCAGCAGCTTGGACAGTAACTATGGCTACACCTTC. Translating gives CASSLDSNYGYTF.

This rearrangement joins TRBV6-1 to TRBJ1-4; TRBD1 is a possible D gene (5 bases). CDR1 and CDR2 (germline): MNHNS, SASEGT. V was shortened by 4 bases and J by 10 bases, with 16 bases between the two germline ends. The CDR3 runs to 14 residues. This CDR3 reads CASSGRQSKGKLFF. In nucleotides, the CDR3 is TGTGCCAGCAGTGGTAGACAGAGTAAGGGAAAACTGTTTTTT.

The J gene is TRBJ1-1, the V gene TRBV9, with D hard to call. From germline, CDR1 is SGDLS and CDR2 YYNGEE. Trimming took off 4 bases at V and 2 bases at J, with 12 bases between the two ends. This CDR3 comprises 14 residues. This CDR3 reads CASSTTRQNTEAFF. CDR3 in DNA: TGTGCCAGCAGCACCACTAGACAAAACACTGAAGCTTTCTTT.

The CDR3 DNA sequence: TGCGCCAGCAGCTTGGTACAGGGAAATTCACCCCTCCACTTT. Translating it yields CASSLVQGNSPLHF. This sequence joins TRBV5-1 and TRBJ1-6, with a possible D match to TRBD1 (6 bases). V lost 0 bases and J lost 7, with 8 bases in between. The CDR3 has 14 residues. Germline V gene lookup returns CDR1 SGHRS and CDR2 YFSETQ.

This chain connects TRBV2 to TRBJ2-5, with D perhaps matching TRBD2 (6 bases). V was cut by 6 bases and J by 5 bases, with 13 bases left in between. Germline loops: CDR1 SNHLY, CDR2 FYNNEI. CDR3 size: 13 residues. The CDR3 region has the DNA TGTGCCAGCAGGGGCGGGGTGTACGAGACCCAGTACTTC. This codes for CASRGGVYETQYF. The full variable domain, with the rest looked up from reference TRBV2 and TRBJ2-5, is EPEVTQTPSHQVTQMGQEVILRCVPISNHLYFYWYRQILGQKVEFLVSFYNNEISEKSEIFDDQFSVERPDGSNFTLKIRSTKLEDSAMYFCASRGGVYETQYFGPGTRLLVL.

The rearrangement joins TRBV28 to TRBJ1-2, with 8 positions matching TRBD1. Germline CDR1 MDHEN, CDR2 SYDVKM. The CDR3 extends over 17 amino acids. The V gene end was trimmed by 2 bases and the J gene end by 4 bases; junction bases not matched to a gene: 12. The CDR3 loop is CASSLAPGTGPLYGYTF. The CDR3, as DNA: TGTGCCAGCAGTTTAGCCCCCGGGACAGGCCCTCTCTATGGCTACACCTTC.

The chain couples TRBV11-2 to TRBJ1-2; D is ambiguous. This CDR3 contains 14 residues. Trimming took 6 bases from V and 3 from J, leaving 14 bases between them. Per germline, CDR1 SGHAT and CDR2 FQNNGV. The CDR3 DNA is TGTGCCAGCAGTCGTACCGCTGGAGACTATGGCTACACCTTC. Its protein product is CASSRTAGDYGYTF. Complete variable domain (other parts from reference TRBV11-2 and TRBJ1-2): EAGVAQSPRYKIIEKRQSVAFWCNPISGHATLYWYQQILGQGPKLLIQFQNNGVVDDSQLPKDRFSAERLKGVDSTLKIQPAKLEDSAVYLCASSRTAGDYGYTFGSGTRLTVV.

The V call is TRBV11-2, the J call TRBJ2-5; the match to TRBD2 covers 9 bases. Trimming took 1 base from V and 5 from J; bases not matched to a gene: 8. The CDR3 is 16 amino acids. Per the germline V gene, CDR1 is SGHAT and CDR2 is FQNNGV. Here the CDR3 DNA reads TGTGCCAGCAGCTTAGGTCCAGCGGGGGGCTTCGAGACCCAGTACTTC. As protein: CASSLGPAGGFETQYF.

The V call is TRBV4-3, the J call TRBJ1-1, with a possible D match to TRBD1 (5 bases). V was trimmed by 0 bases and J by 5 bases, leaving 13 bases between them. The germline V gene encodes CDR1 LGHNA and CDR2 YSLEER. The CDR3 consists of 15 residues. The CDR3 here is CASSQDLGGVTEAFF. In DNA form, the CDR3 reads TGCGCCAGCAGCCAAGATCTAGGAGGGGTGACTGAAGCTTTCTTT.

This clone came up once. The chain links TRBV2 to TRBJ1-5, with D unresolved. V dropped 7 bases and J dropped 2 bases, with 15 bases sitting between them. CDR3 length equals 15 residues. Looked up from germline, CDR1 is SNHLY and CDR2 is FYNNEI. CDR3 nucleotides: TGTGCCAGCAAGAAAGAGGGTTTGGGCAATCAGCCCCAGCATTTT. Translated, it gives CASKKEGLGNQPQHF. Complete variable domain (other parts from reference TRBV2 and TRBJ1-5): EPEVTQTPSHQVTQMGQEVILRCVPISNHLYFYWYRQILGQKVEFLVSFYNNEISEKSEIFDDQFSVERPDGSNFTLKIRSTKLEDSAMYFCASKKEGLGNQPQHFGDGTRLSIL.